This is a list of T cell receptor beta chains from one sample in a study of blood T cell repertoires in COVID-19. This table comes from immunoSEQ multiplex PCR, and its TCRdb copy is limited to in-frame clones, with some not included. Seen here are 87,000 or so clones, 70% to 90% observed once, and the top ten hold about a fifth. Input material: peripheral blood. Receptors originate from a woman aged 80 or over in a cohort sampled during active or convalescent COVID-19. Each CDR3 is given with its conserved first and last residue. The D gene is left open where the match is weak. The size of a clone is reported for some rows only, either as once, few or many, or as a class for expanded clones.

V gene	D gene	clone size	J gene	CDR3 protein	CDR3 DNA
TRBV27	NA	NA	TRBJ1-4	CASRDPTNEKLFF	TGTGCCAGCCGCGATCCAACTAATGAAAAACTGTTTTTT
TRBV15	NA	NA	TRBJ2-1	CATTRDFSSYNEQFF	TGTGCCACCACTAGGGACTTTAGCTCCTACAATGAGCAGTTCTTC
TRBV5-1	NA	NA	TRBJ2-1	CASSLAGRSSYNEQFF	TGCGCCAGCAGCTTAGCGGGTCGTAGCTCCTACAATGAGCAGTTCTTC
TRBV19	TRBD2	NA	TRBJ2-2	CASARLAGDTGELFF	TGTGCCAGTGCCCGGCTAGCGGGAGACACCGGGGAGCTGTTTTTT
TRBV28	NA	NA	TRBJ1-3	CASTPTASGNTIYF	TGTGCCAGCACACCGACAGCCTCTGGAAACACCATATATTTT
TRBV14	NA	NA	TRBJ2-7	CASSITYEQYF	TGTGCCAGCAGCATAACCTACGAGCAGTACTTC
TRBV3-1/TRBV3-2	NA	NA	TRBJ2-4	CASSPKIAKNIQYF	TGTGCCAGCAGCCCAAAAATAGCCAAAAACATTCAGTACTTC
TRBV21-1	NA	NA	TRBJ1-5	CASRRAQPQHF	TGTGCCAGCAGGCGGGCTCAGCCCCAGCATTTT
TRBV4-1	NA	NA	TRBJ1-4	CASSQDARGVNEKLFF	TGCGCCAGCAGCCAAGATGCCCGGGGGGTTAATGAAAAACTGTTTTTT
TRBV6-5	TRBD2	NA	TRBJ2-1	CASTLAGAPNEQFF	TGTGCCAGCACCCTAGCGGGAGCACCCAATGAGCAGTTCTTC
TRBV28	TRBD1	NA	TRBJ1-4	CASSPTTGGLEKLFF	TGTGCCAGCAGTCCAACGACAGGGGGATTAGAAAAACTGTTTTTT
TRBV7-9	NA	NA	TRBJ1-3	CASSLATGYENTIYF	TGTGCCAGCAGCTTAGCGACTGGGTACGAAAACACCATATATTTT
TRBV28	TRBD2	NA	TRBJ2-7	CASNPMGGGRFYEQYF	TGTGCCAGCAACCCCATGGGGGGCGGGAGGTTCTACGAGCAGTACTTC
TRBV5-1	NA	NA	TRBJ1-2	CASSPGVLLANYGYTF	TGCGCCAGCAGCCCCGGAGTTCTCTTAGCTAACTATGGCTACACCTTC
TRBV27	NA	NA	TRBJ1-5	CASSVGAQQPQHF	TGTGCCAGCAGTGTGGGGGCTCAGCAGCCCCAGCATTTT
TRBV27	NA	NA	TRBJ1-2	CASSLSPAGNYGYTF	TGTGCCAGCAGTTTATCCCCTGCAGGGAACTATGGCTACACCTTC
TRBV5-1	TRBD2	NA	TRBJ2-1	CASSLAASGRYNEQFF	TGCGCCAGCAGCTTGGCTGCTAGCGGGAGGTACAATGAGCAGTTCTTC
TRBV5-1	NA	NA	TRBJ2-7	CASRGRDTSYEQYF	TGCGCCAGCAGAGGACGGGACACTTCCTACGAGCAGTACTTC
TRBV5-1	TRBD1	NA	TRBJ2-6	CASRDRGLGANVLTF	TGCGCCAGCAGGGACAGGGGGCTCGGGGCCAACGTCCTGACTTTC
TRBV19	TRBD1	NA	TRBJ2-1	CASSMGGTGGVYNEQFF	TGTGCCAGTAGTATGGGCGGGACAGGGGGCGTCTACAATGAGCAGTTCTTC
TRBV11-3	TRBD2	NA	TRBJ2-1	CASSPGGLAGGEQFF	TGTGCCAGCAGCCCAGGGGGACTAGCGGGGGGAGAGCAGTTCTTC
TRBV19	TRBD2	NA	TRBJ2-3	CASSAGTSGRTDTQYF	TGTGCCAGTAGTGCAGGGACTAGCGGGAGAACAGATACGCAGTATTTT
TRBV23-1	NA	few	TRBJ1-1	CASSPGQMNTEAFF	TGCGCCAGCAGCCCTGGACAGATGAACACTGAAGCTTTCTTT
TRBV10-3	TRBD1	NA	TRBJ1-1	CATAGQGGMNTEAFF	TGTGCCACCGCGGGACAGGGGGGAATGAACACTGAAGCTTTCTTT
TRBV18	TRBD2	NA	TRBJ2-2	CASFPSGGTGELFF	TGTGCCAGCTTCCCTTCGGGGGGAACCGGGGAGCTGTTTTTT
TRBV3-1/TRBV3-2	NA	NA	TRBJ2-3	CASTQRRADTQYF	TGTGCCAGCACCCAGAGGAGGGCAGATACGCAGTATTTT